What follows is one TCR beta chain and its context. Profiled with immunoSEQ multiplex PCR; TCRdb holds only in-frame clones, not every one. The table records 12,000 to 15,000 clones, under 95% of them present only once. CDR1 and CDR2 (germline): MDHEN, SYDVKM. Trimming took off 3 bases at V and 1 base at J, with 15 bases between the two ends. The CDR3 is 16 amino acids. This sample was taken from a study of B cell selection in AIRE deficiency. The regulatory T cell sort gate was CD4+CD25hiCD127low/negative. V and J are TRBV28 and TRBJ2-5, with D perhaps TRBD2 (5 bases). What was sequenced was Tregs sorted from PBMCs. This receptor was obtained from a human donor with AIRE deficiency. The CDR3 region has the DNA TGTGCCAGCAGTTTTCTGTCCGGGGTACCCCAAGAGACCCAGTACTTC. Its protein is CASSFLSGVPQETQYF.